Given below is one T cell receptor (beta chain) in context. Its specificity is unknown. The data derive from a study of cytomegalovirus exposure and HLA in healthy donors. Overall study context: Within the Caucasian-associated ancestry cluster were 81% of the approximately 400 genotyped donors.

Study-level results: Presence/absence results assume similar sequencing depth per donor, which may not hold.

PCR involved 60 Vbeta and 13 Jbeta primers. In the original processing: In a later analysis, the count reached 76 million or so unique TCR beta chains, with 9 million to 11 million shared. Produced via immunoSEQ multiplex PCR; TCRdb's table is partial and in-frame only. V, J and clone size reflect that table, while D and trimming were determined from the DNA. The sample records under 200,000 clones, about 76% being singletons. The sample taken for sequencing was PBMCs. The sequence was obtained from a male donor in good health and CMV-seropositive.

CDR3 loop: CSASSGGGNTIYF. CDR3 sequence (DNA): TGCAGCGCCTCCTCAGGAGGTGGAAACACCATATATTTT. This rearrangement joins TRBV29-1 to TRBJ1-3; D gene unclear. Germline CDR1 reads SQVTM; CDR2 reads ANQGSEA. The CDR3 runs 13 residues. Trimming stripped 7 bases from V and 3 bases from J, with 13 bases between. The whole variable domain, filled in from reference TRBV29-1 and TRBJ1-3, reads SAVISQKPSRDICQRGTSLTIQCQVDSQVTMMFWYRQQPGQSLTLIATANQGSEATYESGFVIDKFPISRPNLTFSTLTVSNMSPEDSSIYLCSASSGGGNTIYFGEGSWLTVV.